This TCR beta chain emerged from a study of regulatory T cells in long-lasting Graves disease. The study's findings and limits: Reduced TCR diversity was observed in persistent Graves' patients versus newly diagnosed patients.

As concerns this clonotype: Its specificity is not known.

CDR3 length: 14 residues. CDR1 is SQVTM and CDR2 is ANQGSEA in the germline V gene. J was trimmed by 7 bases and V by 6 bases; bases with no gene match: 10. The authors built TCR beta libraries using iRepertoire HTBI primers and Arm-PCR of CDR3 regions. From the multiplex PCR reads, TCRdb called clonotypes with MiXCR, one entry per CDR3 protein. The data contain roughly 410,000 distinct CDR3 sequences, about 15% of them singletons. Time point defined: newly diagnosed GD, antithyroid drugs for less than 3 months. Researchers made the TCR library from RNA that was extracted from PBMCs. This sample was also put to use in a study of T cells in Graves' hyperthyroidism and ophthalmopathy. That work states: The TCR CDR3 first-round RT-PCR relied on the HTBI primer set.

Sequences were derived from peripheral blood mononuclear cells (PBMCs), sampled at new diagnosis, from a patient treated with antithyroid drugs. The genes are TRBV29-1 and TRBJ1-4; TRBD1 aligns across 8 bases. The receptor was derived from a woman in her forties with Graves disease. CDR3 region: CSVARTGRFEKLFF. In nucleotides, the CDR3 is TGCAGCGTCGCCCGGACAGGGCGTTTTGAAAAACTGTTTTTT.